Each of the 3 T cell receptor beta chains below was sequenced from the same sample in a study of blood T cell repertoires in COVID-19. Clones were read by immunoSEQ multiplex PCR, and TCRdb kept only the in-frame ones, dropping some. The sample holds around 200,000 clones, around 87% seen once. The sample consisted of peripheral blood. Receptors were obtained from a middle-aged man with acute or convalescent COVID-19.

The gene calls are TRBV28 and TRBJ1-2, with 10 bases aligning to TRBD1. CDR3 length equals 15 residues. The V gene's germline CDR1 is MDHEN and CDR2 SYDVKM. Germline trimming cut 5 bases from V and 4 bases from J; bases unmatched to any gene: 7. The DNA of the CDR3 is TGTGCCAGCAGTACTCCGGACAGGGGGGCCTATGGCTACACCTTC. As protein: CASSTPDRGAYGYTF.

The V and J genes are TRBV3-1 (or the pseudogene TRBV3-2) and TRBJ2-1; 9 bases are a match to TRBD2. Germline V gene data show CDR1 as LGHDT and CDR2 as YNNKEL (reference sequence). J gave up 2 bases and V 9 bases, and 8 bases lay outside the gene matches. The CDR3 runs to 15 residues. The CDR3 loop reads CASKHGGGAYNEQFF. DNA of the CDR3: TGTGCCAGTAAACATGGCGGGGGGGCCTACAATGAGCAGTTCTTC.

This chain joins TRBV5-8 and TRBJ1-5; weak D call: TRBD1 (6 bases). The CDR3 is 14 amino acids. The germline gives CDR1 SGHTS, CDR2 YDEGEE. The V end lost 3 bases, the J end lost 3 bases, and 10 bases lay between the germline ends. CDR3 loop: CASSYRDNNQPQHF. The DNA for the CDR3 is TGTGCCAGCAGCTACCGGGACAACAATCAGCCCCAGCATTTT.